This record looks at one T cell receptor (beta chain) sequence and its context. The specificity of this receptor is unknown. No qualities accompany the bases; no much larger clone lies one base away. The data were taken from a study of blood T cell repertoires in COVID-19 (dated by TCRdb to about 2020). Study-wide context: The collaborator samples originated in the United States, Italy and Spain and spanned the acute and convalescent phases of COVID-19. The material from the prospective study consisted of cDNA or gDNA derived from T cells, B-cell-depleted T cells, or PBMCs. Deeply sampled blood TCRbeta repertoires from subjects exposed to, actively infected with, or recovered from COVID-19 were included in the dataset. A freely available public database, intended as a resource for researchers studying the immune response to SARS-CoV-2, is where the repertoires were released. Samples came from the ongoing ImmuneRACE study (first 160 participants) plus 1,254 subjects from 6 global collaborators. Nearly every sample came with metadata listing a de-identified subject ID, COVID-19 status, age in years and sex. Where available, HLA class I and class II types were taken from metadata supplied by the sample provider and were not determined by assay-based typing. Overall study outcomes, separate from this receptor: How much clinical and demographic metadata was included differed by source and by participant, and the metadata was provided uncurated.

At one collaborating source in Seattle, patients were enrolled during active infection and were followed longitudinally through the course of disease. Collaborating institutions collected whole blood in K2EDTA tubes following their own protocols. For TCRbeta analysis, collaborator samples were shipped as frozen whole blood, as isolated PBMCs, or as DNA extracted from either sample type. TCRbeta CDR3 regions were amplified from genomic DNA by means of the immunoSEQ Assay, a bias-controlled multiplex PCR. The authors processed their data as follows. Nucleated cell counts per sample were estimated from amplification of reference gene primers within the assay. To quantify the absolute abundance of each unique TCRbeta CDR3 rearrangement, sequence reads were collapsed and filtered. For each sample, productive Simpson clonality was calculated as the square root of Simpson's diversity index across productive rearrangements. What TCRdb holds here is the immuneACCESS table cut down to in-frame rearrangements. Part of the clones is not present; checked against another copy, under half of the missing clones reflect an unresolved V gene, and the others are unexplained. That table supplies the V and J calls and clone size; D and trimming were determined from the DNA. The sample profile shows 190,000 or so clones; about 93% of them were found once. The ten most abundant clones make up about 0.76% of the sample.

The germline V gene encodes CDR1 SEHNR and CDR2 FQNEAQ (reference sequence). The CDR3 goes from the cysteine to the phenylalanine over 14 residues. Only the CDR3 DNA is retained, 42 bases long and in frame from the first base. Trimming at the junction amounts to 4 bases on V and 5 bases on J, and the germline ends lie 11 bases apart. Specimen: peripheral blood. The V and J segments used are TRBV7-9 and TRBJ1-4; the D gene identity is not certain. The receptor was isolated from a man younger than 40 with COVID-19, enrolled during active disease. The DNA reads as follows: TGTGCCAGCAGCTCGGAGACTGAAAATGAAAAACTGTTTTTT. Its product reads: CASSSETENEKLFF.